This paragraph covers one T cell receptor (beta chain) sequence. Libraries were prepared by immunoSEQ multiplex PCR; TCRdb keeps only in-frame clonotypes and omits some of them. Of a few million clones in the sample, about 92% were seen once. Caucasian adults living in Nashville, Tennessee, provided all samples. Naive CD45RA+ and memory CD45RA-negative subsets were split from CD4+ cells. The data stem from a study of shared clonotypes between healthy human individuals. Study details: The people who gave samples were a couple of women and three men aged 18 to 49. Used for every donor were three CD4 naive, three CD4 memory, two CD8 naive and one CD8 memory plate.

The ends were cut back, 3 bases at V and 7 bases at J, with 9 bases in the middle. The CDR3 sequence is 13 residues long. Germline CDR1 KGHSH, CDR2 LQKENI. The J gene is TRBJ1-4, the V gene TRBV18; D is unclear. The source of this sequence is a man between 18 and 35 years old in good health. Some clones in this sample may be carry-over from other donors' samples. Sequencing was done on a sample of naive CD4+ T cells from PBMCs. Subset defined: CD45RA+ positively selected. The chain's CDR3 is CASSPSLGEKLFF. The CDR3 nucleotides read TGTGCCAGCTCACCGAGTTTAGGTGAAAAACTGTTTTTT.